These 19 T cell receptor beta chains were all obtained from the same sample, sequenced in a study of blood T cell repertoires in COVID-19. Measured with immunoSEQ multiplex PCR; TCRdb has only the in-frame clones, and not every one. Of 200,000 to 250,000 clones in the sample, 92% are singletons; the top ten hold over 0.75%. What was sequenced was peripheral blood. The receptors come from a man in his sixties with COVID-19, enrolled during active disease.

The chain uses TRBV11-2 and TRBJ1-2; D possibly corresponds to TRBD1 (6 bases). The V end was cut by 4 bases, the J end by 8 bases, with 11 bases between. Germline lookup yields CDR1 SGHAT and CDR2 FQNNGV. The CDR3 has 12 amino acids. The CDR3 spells CASSSQGEGYTF. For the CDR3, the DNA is TGTGCCAGCAGCTCACAGGGCGAAGGCTACACCTTC.

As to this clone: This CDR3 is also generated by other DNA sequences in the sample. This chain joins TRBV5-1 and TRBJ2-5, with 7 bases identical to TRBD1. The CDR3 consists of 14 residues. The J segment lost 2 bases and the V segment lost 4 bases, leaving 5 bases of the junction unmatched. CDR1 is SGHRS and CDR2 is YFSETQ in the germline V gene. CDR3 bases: TGCGCCAGCAGCATACAGGGGAATCAAGAGACCCAGTACTTC. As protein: CASSIQGNQETQYF.

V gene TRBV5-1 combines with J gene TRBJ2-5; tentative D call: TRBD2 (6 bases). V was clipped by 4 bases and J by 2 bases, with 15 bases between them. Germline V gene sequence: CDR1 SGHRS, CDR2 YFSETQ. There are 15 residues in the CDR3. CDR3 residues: CASSPPYGTQETQYF. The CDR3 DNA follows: TGCGCCAGCAGCCCACCTTATGGGACTCAAGAGACCCAGTACTTC. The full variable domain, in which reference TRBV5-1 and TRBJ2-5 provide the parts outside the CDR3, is KAGVTQTPRYLIKTRGQQVTLSCSPISGHRSVSWYQQTPGQGLQFLFEYFSETQRNKGNFPGRFSGRQFSNSRSEMNVSTLELGDSALYLCASSPPYGTQETQYFGPGTRLLVL.

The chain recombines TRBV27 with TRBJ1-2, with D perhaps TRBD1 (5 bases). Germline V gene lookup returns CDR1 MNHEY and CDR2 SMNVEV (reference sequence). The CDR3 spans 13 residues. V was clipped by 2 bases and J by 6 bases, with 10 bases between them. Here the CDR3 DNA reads TGTGCCAGCAGTTTAGCAGGGAGGGATGGCTACACCTTC. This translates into CASSLAGRDGYTF.

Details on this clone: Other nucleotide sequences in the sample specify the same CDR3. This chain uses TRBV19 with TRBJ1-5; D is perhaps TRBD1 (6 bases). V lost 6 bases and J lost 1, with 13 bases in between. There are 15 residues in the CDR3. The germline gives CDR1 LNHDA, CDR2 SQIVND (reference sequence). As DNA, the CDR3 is TGTGCCAGTAGCTTGTCAACAGGGAGCAATCAGCCCCAGCATTTT. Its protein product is CASSLSTGSNQPQHF.

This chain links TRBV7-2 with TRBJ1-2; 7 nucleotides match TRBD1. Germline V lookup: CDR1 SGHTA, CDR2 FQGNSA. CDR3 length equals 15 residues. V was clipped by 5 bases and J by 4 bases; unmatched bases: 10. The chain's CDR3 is CASSETRDSLYGYTF. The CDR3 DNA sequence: TGTGCCAGCAGCGAGACTCGGGACAGCCTCTATGGCTACACCTTC.

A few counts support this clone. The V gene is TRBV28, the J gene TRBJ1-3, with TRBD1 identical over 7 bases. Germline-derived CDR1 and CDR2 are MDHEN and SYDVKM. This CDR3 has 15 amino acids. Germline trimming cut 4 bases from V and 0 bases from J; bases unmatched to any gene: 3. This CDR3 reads CASSYRGISGNTIYF. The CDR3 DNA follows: TGTGCCAGCAGTTACAGGGGAATCTCTGGAAACACCATATATTTT.

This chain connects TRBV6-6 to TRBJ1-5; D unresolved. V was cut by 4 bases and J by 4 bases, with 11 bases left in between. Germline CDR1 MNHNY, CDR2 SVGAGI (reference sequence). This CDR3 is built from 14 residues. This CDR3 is CASSWVSGNQPQHF. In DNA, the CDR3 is TGTGCCAGCAGTTGGGTGAGCGGGAATCAGCCCCAGCATTTT.

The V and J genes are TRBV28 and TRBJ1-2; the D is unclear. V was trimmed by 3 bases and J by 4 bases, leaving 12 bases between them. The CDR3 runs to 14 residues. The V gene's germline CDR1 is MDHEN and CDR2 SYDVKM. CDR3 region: CASSFGGVGYGYTF. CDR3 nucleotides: TGTGCCAGCAGTTTTGGAGGCGTGGGCTATGGCTACACCTTC.

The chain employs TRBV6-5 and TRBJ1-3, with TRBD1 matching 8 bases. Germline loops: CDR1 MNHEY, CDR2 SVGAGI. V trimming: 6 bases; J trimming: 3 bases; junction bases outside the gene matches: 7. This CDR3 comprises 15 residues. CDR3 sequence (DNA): TGTGCCAGCAGACGGCAGGGGGCTTATGGAAACACCATATATTTT. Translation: CASRRQGAYGNTIYF.

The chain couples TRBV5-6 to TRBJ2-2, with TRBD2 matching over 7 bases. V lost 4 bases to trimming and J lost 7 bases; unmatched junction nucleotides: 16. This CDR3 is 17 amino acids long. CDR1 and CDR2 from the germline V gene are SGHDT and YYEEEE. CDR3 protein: CASSPPDGGGSIGELFF. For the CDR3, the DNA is TGTGCCAGCAGCCCCCCCGATGGGGGGGGATCGATCGGGGAGCTGTTTTTT.

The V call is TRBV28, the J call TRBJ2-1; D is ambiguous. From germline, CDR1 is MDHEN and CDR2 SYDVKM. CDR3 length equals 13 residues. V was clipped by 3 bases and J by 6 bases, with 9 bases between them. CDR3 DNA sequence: TGTGCCAGCAGTTTGTTCGGTGGCAATGAGCAGTTCTTC. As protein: CASSLFGGNEQFF.

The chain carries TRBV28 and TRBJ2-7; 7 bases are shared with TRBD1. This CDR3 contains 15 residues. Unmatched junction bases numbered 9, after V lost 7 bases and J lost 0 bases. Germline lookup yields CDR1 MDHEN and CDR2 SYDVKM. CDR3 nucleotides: TGTGCCAGCAACCTCCTGGGACAGCTCTCCTACGAGCAGTACTTC. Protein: CASNLLGQLSYEQYF.

The CDR3 DNA sequence: TGTGCCAGCAGCCCGTACGGGACAGGTATCTACGAGCAGTACTTC. It codes for CASSPYGTGIYEQYF. V usage is TRBV11-1 and J usage is TRBJ2-7; the match to TRBD1 covers 8 bases. V lost 5 bases and J lost 3; bases outside the gene matches: 9. This CDR3 contains 15 residues. CDR1 and CDR2 from the germline V gene are SGHAT and FQDESV (reference sequence). Filled out from reference TRBV11-1 and TRBJ2-7, the complete variable domain reads EAEVAQSPRYKITEKSQAVAFWCDPISGHATLYWYRQILGQGPELLVQFQDESVVDDSQLPKDRFSAERLKGVDSTLKIQPAELGDSAMYLCASSPYGTGIYEQYFGPGTRLTVT.

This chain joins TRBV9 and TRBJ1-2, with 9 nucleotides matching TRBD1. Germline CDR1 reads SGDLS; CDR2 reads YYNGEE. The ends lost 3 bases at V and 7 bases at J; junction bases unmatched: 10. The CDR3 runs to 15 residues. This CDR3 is CASSAGGDRASGYTF. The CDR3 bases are TGTGCCAGCAGCGCCGGGGGGGACAGGGCGTCTGGCTACACCTTC.

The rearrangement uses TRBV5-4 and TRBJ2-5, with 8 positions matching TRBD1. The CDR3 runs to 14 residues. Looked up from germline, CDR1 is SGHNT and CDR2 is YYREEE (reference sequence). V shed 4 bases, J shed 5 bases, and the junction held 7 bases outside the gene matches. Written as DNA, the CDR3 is TGTGCCAGCAGCACTAGGACAGGGAGGGAGACCCAGTACTTC. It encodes CASSTRTGRETQYF.

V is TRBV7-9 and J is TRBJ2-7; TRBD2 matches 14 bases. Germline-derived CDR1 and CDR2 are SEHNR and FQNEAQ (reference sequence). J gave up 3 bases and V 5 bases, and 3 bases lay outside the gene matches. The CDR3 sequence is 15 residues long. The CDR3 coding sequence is TGTGCCAGCAGCAGGACTAGCGGGGGGAGCTACGAGCAGTACTTC. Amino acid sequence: CASSRTSGGSYEQYF.

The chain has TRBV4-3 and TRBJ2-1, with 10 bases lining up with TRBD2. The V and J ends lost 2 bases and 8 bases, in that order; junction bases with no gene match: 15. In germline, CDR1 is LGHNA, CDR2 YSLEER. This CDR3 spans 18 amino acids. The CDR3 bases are TGCGCCAGCAGCCAATATGTGTCGCGAGGACTAGCGGTCTATGAGCAGTTCTTC. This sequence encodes CASSQYVSRGLAVYEQFF.

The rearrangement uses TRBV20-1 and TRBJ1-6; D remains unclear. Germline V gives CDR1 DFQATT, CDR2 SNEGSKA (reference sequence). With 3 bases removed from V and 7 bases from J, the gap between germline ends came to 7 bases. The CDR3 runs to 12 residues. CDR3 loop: CSASFRNSPLHF. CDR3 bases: TGCAGTGCTAGTTTTCGGAATTCACCCCTCCACTTT.